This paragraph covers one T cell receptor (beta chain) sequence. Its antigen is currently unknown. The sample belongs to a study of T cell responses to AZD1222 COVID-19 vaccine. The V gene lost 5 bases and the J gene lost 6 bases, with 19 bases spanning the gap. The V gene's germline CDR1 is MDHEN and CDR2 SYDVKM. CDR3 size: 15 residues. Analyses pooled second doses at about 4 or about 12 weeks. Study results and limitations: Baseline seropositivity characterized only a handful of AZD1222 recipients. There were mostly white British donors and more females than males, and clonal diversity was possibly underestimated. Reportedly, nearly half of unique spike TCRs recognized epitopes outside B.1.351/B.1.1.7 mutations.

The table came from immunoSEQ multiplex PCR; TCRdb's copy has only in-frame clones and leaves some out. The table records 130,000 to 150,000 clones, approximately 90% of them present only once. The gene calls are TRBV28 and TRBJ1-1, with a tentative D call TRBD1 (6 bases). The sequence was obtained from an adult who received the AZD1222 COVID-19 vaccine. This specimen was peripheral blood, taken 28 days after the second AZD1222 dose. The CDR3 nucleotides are TGTGCCAGCAGTCCGTGGACAGAGCCCCGGGCTGAAGCTTTCTTT. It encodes CASSPWTEPRAEAFF.